The 2 T cell receptor beta chains listed next were all sequenced from one sample in a study of identical twins. Each CDR3 protein gets one entry after TCRdb re-called the 5' RACE reads with MiXCR. The sample holds hundreds of thousands of distinct CDR3 sequences; around 6% are singletons and the top ten take about 1.8%. The sequencing input was naive T cells sorted from blood. Receptors originate from a man in his late teens or twenties in good health.

This clonotype was counted only a few times. The chain recombines TRBV19 with TRBJ1-1; D ambiguous. CDR1 is LNHDA, CDR2 SQIVND, per germline (reference sequence). This CDR3 region has 15 residues. Trimming took off 3 bases at V and 1 base at J, with 12 bases between the two ends. As DNA, the CDR3 is TGTGCCAGTAGTATGAATCCGGGTAAGAACACTGAAGCTTTCTTT. This gives the protein CASSMNPGKNTEAFF.

The table lists this clonotype with many counts. The chain recombines TRBV28 with TRBJ2-5, with a weak D call TRBD2 (5 bases). V gave up 5 bases and J gave up 7 bases, with 14 bases separating them. Per germline, CDR1 MDHEN and CDR2 SYDVKM. This CDR3 has 13 residues. This CDR3 reads CASSRDSVATQYF. CDR3 DNA: TGTGCCAGCAGTAGGGATAGCGTGGCGACCCAGTACTTC.